This TCR beta chain emerged from a study of T cell responses to AZD1222 COVID-19 vaccine. Looking at the study overall: Doses given second, at about 4 or about 12 weeks, were pooled. General observations from the study: Donors, mostly white British, included more females; clonal diversity was possibly underestimated. Two AZD1222 doses significantly raised spike-specific TCR breadth and depth over controls. Researchers took repertoire samples only after the peak T cell response had come.

Using immunoSEQ multiplex PCR, the repertoire was profiled, and TCRdb retains in-frame clones only, with some absent. The sample holds around 99,000 clones, about 90% seen once. The germline gives CDR1 SGHDN, CDR2 FVKESK. The CDR3 extends over 14 amino acids. Trimming stripped 4 bases from V and 9 bases from J, with 16 bases between. About this clone: What it recognizes is unknown.

The genes are TRBV14 and TRBJ2-1; tentatively, D is TRBD1 or TRBD2 (5 bases each). Sequencing was performed on peripheral blood, taken on day 0 of AZD1222 vaccination. The TCR sequence derives from an adult in good health. The DNA for the CDR3 is TGTGCCAGCAGCCCCTTCATCGGGACCGTTGAGCAGTTCTTC. It encodes CASSPFIGTVEQFF. The variable domain in full, completed from reference TRBV14 and TRBJ2-1, reads EAGVTQFPSHSVIEKGQTVTLRCDPISGHDNLYWYRRVMGKEIKFLLHFVKESKQDESGMPNNRFLAERTGGTYSTLKVQPAELEDSGVYFCASSPFIGTVEQFFGPGTRLTVL.